The table lists the clone carrying this T cell receptor beta chain with a few counts. Its antigen is not known. As for time point: patch test 1, 2 weeks after DPC sensitization. Specified treatment: therapeutic diphenylcyclopropenone sensitization with weekly scalp DPC. This entry comes from a study of human T cells and chemical hapten exposure. Findings and limits, study-wide: High-frequency TCRs, those above 1 in 1000, stayed the same after DPC sensitization.

In TCRdb, the RACE reads were re-called with MiXCR into one record per CDR3 protein. The profile shows roughly 200,000 distinct CDR3 sequences, about a fifth of them singletons. The TCR originated in a woman aged 50 to 65 with alopecia areata. Some clones in this sample may be carry-over from other donors' samples. The sample consisted of whole blood, taken in connection with sensitization to the hapten diphenylcyclopropenone (DPC).

The CDR3: CASSQSGEVTEAFF. CDR3 DNA: TGTGCCAGCAGCCAATCCGGCGAGGTCACTGAAGCTTTCTTT. The J gene is TRBJ1-1, the V gene TRBV3-1; D is undetermined. The CDR3 is 14 amino acids. V was clipped by 2 bases and J by 4 bases, with 11 bases between them. The germline CDR1 and CDR2 sequences are LGHDT and YNNKEL (reference sequence).